The TCR beta chain under discussion was sequenced for a study of tissue T cells after allogeneic stem cell transplantation. The time point denotes: mouse harvest day 7 after allogeneic transplant. Each mouse received 10^7 T-cell-depleted marrow cells plus 10^6 splenic CD5+ T cells by tail vein. Study observations and caveats: Anatomically similar tissues had similar TCR repertoires within each patient. Few T cell clones were shared across patients, but motif clusters showed tissue-specific shared signatures.

This clone occurred a few times. Antigen specificity is unknown. Mouse gene names and germline throughout. From the germline J gene comes the end of the CDR3, since the read stops 1 residue before it. CDR3 length: 12 amino acids. From germline, CDR1 is KGHPV and CDR2 FQNQEV (reference sequence). V was cut by 5 bases and J by 4 bases, with 5 bases left in between. Survey-depth TCRbeta CDR3 sequencing reported V/J genes and productive frequencies. Repertoires were generated with immunoSEQ multiplex PCR, while TCRdb's copy carries only in-frame clones and drops some. The sample includes about 9,000 clones, 40% to 55% seen only once; the top ten take less than 8%.

This receptor was taken from a female BALB/c mouse given C57BL/6 T cells with graft-versus-host disease after an allogeneic hematopoietic cell transplant. Material: gut tissue. The rearrangement links TRBV26 to TRBJ1-4; D unclear. The CDR3 is CASSKGNERLFF. CDR3 bases read: TGTGCCAGCAGTAAGGGCAACGAAAGATTATTT.